In this sample, the clone carrying this T cell receptor (beta chain) turned up once. Its cognate antigen is unknown. The sample is drawn from a study of neoadjuvant nivolumab and ipilimumab in lung cancer. The protocol was immunoSEQ multiplex PCR, while the TCRdb copy is restricted to in-frame clones and leaves out a portion. Of fewer than 35,000 clones in the sample, more than 85% were seen once. CDR3 length: 15 residues. Germline assignment: CDR1 MNHNY and CDR2 SVGAGI (reference sequence). Unmatched junction bases numbered 4, after V lost 3 bases and J lost 2 bases. General study results and limits: From pretherapy to surgery, tumor richness and clonality rose with dual therapy. Pretherapy blood TCR richness correlated positively with resected tumor richness. Compared with tumor-adjacent uninvolved lung, resected tumors showed greater richness and clonality.

The specimen comprised peripheral blood, sampled after neoadjuvant nivolumab, alone or with ipilimumab, at or shortly before surgery. The chain is built from TRBV6-6 and TRBJ2-1, with 7 bases matching TRBD2. This clonotype was sampled from an adult with non-small cell lung cancer. The CDR3 nucleotides are TGTGCCAGCAGTTATAGGGACTACACCTACAATGAGCAGTTCTTC. As protein: CASSYRDYTYNEQFF.